This T cell receptor beta chain derives from a study of regulatory T cells in long-lasting Graves disease. Study outcomes and limitations: Thyroid tissue was not studied; only peripheral blood was. Those with persistent disease had in common more public clonotypes (roughly 3,000) than new patients (about 970).

The sample holds many counts of this clonotype. Its antigen remains unknown. With V trimmed by 2 bases and J by 3 bases, 0 bases remained unmatched. Per germline, CDR1 ENHRY and CDR2 SYGVKD. The CDR3 extends over 13 amino acids. TCR beta libraries were built with iRepertoire HTBI primers and Arm-PCR of CDR3 regions. MiXCR, applied by TCRdb to the multiplex PCR reads, yields one record per CDR3 protein. The table records around 500,000 distinct CDR3 sequences, around 15% of them present only once. The time point: newly diagnosed GD, antithyroid drugs for less than 3 months. With RNA extracted from PBMCs as input, the TCR library was made. In this cohort, patients came from an endocrinology department located in Xi'an, China. These records were also assigned to another study, of T cells in Graves' hyperthyroidism and ophthalmopathy. That study adds: HTBI primers drove first-round RT-PCR of the TCR CDR3.

The sample here was peripheral blood mononuclear cells (PBMCs), taken at new diagnosis, from a patient treated with antithyroid drugs. The chain links TRBV10-3 to TRBJ2-5; 7 bases align to TRBD1. This TCR was sampled from a middle-aged woman with Graves disease. CDR3 DNA: TGTGCCATCAGTGAGACAGGGGAAGAGACCCAGTACTTC. Encoded protein: CAISETGEETQYF.